Included here is one T cell receptor (beta chain) sequence, with context. Its antigen is still unknown. The data were taken from a study of T cell responses to AZD1222 COVID-19 vaccine. Study observations and caveats: Donors were largely white British and mainly female; clonal diversity was possibly underestimated.

The protocol was immunoSEQ multiplex PCR, while the TCRdb copy is restricted to in-frame clones and leaves out a portion. Of 130,000 to 150,000 clones listed, about 90% are singletons. The TCR comes from an adult in good health. Sequenced material: peripheral blood, taken on day 0 of MenACWY control vaccination.

CDR3 sequence (DNA): TGTGCCAGCAGTAGGGGCTCCTACAATGAGCAGTTCTTC. Protein product: CASSRGSYNEQFF. This chain connects TRBV6-2 or TRBV6-3 to TRBJ2-1; weak D call: TRBD1 (5 bases). Germline V gene data show CDR1 as MNHEY and CDR2 as SVGEGT. The length of the CDR3 is 13 residues. With 5 bases removed from V and 0 bases from J, the gap between germline ends came to 5 bases.